The T cell receptor (beta chain) under discussion was sequenced for a study of shared clonotypes between healthy human individuals. Across the whole study: Used for every donor were three CD4 naive, three CD4 memory, two CD8 naive and one CD8 memory plate. The study, taken as a whole, reports: Naive subsets generally had larger estimated richness than memory subsets.

CDR1 and CDR2 from the germline V gene are PRHDT and FYEKMQ (reference sequence). V was pared by 5 bases and J by 0 bases, with 13 bases of the junction left unmatched. This CDR3 has 19 residues. The assay was carried out at the deep level. This table comes from immunoSEQ multiplex PCR, and its TCRdb copy is limited to in-frame clones, with some not included. The sample holds 600,000 to 750,000 clones, roughly 87% seen once. Concerning this clone: Its antigen is undetermined.

Donors comprised only Caucasian adults living in Nashville, Tennessee. Sequenced input: memory CD8+ T cells from PBMCs. Subset described: CD45RO+ cells pooled with CCR7-negative TemRA cells. The source is a man between 18 and 35 years old in good health. Some clones in this sample may be carry-over from other donors' samples. The chain employs TRBV13 and TRBJ2-3, with 11 bases lining up with TRBD2. The DNA of the CDR3 is TGTGCCAGCAGCCCGATTGGCGGGACTAGCGGTTATAGCACAGATACGCAGTATTTT. Amino acid sequence: CASSPIGGTSGYSTDTQYF.